The 17 T cell receptor beta chains below were found in one sample sequenced in a study of blood T cells in healthy people across ages. Combining a sample-barcoded 5' primer with a J-beta primer mix, a second PCR ran for 7 to 11 cycles. TCRdb ran MiXCR on the 5' RACE reads and lists one entry per CDR3 protein. The sample yields under 2,000,000 distinct CDR3 sequences, around half seen once. The sequenced sample was blood. The receptors come from a woman aged 40 to 50 in good health.

Of note for this clonotype: This may be a read error: a much more frequent sequence differs by one nucleotide. This chain uses TRBV7-3 with TRBJ2-1; no clear D. The J call is in doubt because the DNA end fits TRBJ2-7 better. Germline loops: CDR1 SGHTA, CDR2 FQGTGA. The CDR3 contains 15 residues. Here the CDR3 DNA reads TGTGCCAGCAGCCCAACCCTGAGCTCCTACAATGAGCAGTACTTC. Translated, it gives CASSPTLSSYNEQYF.

This sequence joins TRBV7-2 and TRBJ1-6; D is perhaps TRBD1 (6 bases). Germline CDR1 reads SGHTA; CDR2 reads FQGNSA. V was shortened by 5 bases and J by 10 bases, with 15 bases between the two germline ends. This CDR3 has 14 residues. In nucleotides, the CDR3 is TGTGCCAGCAGCAGCCCAGGGGAACGGTCACCCCTCCACTTT. This sequence encodes CASSSPGERSPLHF.

The V gene is TRBV5-1, the J gene TRBJ1-1, with a weak D call TRBD1 (6 bases). Germline CDR1 reads SGHRS; CDR2 reads YFSETQ. V dropped 0 bases and J dropped 1 base, with 10 bases sitting between them. This CDR3 is 15 amino acids long. The CDR3 loop reads CASSLVIQGNTEAFF. In DNA, the CDR3 is TGCGCCAGCAGCTTGGTTATACAGGGGAACACTGAAGCTTTCTTT.

Concerning this clonotype itself: A much larger clone is a single base away; this may be a read error. This chain joins TRBV12-3 or TRBV12-4 and TRBJ2-1; 10 nucleotides line up with TRBD2. The tail of the sequence fits TRBJ2-7 better, so the J call may be wrong. The CDR3 covers 14 residues. The CDR3 sequence: CASRVAGGYNEQYF. Here the CDR3 DNA reads TGTGCCAGCAGGGTAGCGGGGGGATACAATGAGCAGTACTTC.

This rearrangement joins TRBV7-6 to TRBJ1-1, with 8 bases aligning to TRBD1. In germline, CDR1 is SGHVS, CDR2 FNYEAQ. J lost 6 bases, V lost 5 bases, and 8 bases had no gene match. The CDR3 spans 14 residues. In DNA form, the CDR3 reads TGTGCCAGCAGCCAGGACAGGGCCAGTGCTGAAGCTTTCTTT. It yields the protein CASSQDRASAEAFF.

The chain carries TRBV7-2 and TRBJ2-7; D might be TRBD1 (5 bases). Germline V CDR1 and CDR2: SGHTA, FQGNSA. V lost 5 bases and J lost 0, with 14 bases in between. The CDR3 contains 15 residues. The CDR3 DNA follows: TGTGCCAGCAGCAGTCCCGACAGCAACTCCTACGAGCAGTACTTC. This sequence encodes CASSSPDSNSYEQYF. Based on the CDR3 plus reference TRBV7-2 and TRBJ2-7, the full variable domain is GAGVSQSPSNKVTEKGKDVELRCDPISGHTALYWYRQSLGQGLEFLIYFQGNSAPDKSGLPSDRFSAERTGGSVSTLTIQRTQQEDSAVYLCASSSPDSNSYEQYFGPGTRLTVT.

This clonotype was counted a few times. The chain couples TRBV10-3 to TRBJ2-3; D is possibly TRBD2 (6 bases). CDR1 and CDR2 from the germline V gene are ENHRY and SYGVKD. V was clipped by 11 bases and J by 3 bases, with 24 bases between them. This CDR3 comprises 16 residues. The DNA of the CDR3 is TGTGCCGTATCCTCTGGAGGGCTAGCGAGTACAGATACGCAGTATTTT. Translated: CAVSSGGLASTDTQYF.

This chain links TRBV19 with TRBJ2-1; 12 positions agree with TRBD2. Germline assignment: CDR1 LNHDA and CDR2 SQIVND (reference sequence). Unmatched junction bases numbered 6, after V lost 4 bases and J lost 8 bases. The CDR3 spans 15 residues. CDR3 sequence (DNA): TGTGCCAGTAGTACGCTAGCGGGGGGGCCATATGAGCAGTTCTTC. This sequence encodes CASSTLAGGPYEQFF.

This clonotype was observed a few times. J is TRBJ1-6 and V is TRBV3-1, with D possibly matching TRBD1 (6 bases). V was pared by 5 bases and J by 7 bases, with 18 bases between. The CDR3 length is 16 residues. The germline CDR1 and CDR2 sequences are LGHDT and YNNKEL (reference sequence). The DNA of the CDR3 is TGTGCCAGCAGCGCTCAGGGGCGCCCGCAGAATTCACCCCTCCACTTT. Amino acid sequence: CASSAQGRPQNSPLHF.

V gene TRBV7-6 combines with J gene TRBJ2-7; 7 nucleotides agree with TRBD2. CDR3 length: 13 amino acids. V was clipped by 5 bases and J by 6 bases; unmatched bases: 7. Germline V gives CDR1 SGHVS, CDR2 FNYEAQ. In DNA, the CDR3 is TGTGCCAGCAGCGCGACTAGCTTGGGCGAGCAGTACTTC. Its translation: CASSATSLGEQYF.

This clonotype was counted between two and nine times. The V gene is TRBV28, the J gene TRBJ2-5; TRBD1 matches 8 bases. The CDR3 contains 14 residues. Germline V gene lookup returns CDR1 MDHEN and CDR2 SYDVKM. V was clipped by 6 bases and J by 5 bases; unmatched bases: 8. CDR3 loop: CASSSWTGRETQYF. The CDR3 DNA reads as TGTGCCAGCAGCTCCTGGACAGGGCGCGAGACCCAGTACTTC.

This clonotype was detected a few times. This sequence joins TRBV5-1 and TRBJ1-2; D ambiguous. The CDR3 is made up of 13 amino acids. With 0 bases removed from V and 6 bases from J, the gap between germline ends came to 9 bases. CDR1 and CDR2 from the germline V gene are SGHRS and YFSETQ. The DNA of the CDR3 is TGCGCCAGCAGCTTGGTCGGCAGTGATGGCTACACCTTC. Amino acids: CASSLVGSDGYTF.

This clonotype was seen a few times. An end of the junction does not agree with germline; a read error may underlie this. This chain connects TRBV6-5 to TRBJ2-3; no firm D call. The germline gives CDR1 MNHEY, CDR2 SVGAGI. CDR3 length: 12 residues. The CDR3 sequence is CASSRSTDMQYF. CDR3 in DNA: TGTGCCAGCAGTCGGAGCACAGATATGCAGTATTTT.

This clonotype was observed a few times. The J gene is TRBJ1-2, the V gene TRBV7-3; 7 nucleotides line up with TRBD1. The V gene end was trimmed by 8 bases and the J gene end by 10 bases; junction bases not matched to a gene: 16. In germline, CDR1 is SGHTA, CDR2 FQGTGA. The CDR3 totals 14 residues. CDR3 sequence (DNA): TGTGCCAGCGGATCGCGACAGGGAAGCTCTTCCTACACCTTC. Its translation is CASGSRQGSSSYTF.

The gene calls are TRBV7-2 and TRBJ2-5; tentative D call: TRBD2 (6 bases). Trimming pared 1 base from V and 7 bases from J, leaving 19 bases between. The V gene's germline CDR1 is SGHTA and CDR2 FQGNSA. The length of the CDR3 is 16 residues. CDR3 nucleotide sequence: TGTGCCAGCAGCTTAGGACGAACACTAGCCGAGGCGACCCAGTACTTC. Protein: CASSLGRTLAEATQYF.

CDR3: CASSLEAGGADTQYF. For the CDR3, the DNA is TGTGCCAGCAGCTTAGAGGCGGGGGGGGCCGATACGCAGTATTTT. The rearrangement uses TRBV13 and TRBJ2-3, with 9 bases lining up with TRBD2. There are 15 residues in the CDR3. V lost 1 base to trimming and J lost 6 bases; unmatched junction nucleotides: 5. Per germline, CDR1 PRHDT and CDR2 FYEKMQ (reference sequence).

This clonotype appeared a few times. The chain employs TRBV5-1 and TRBJ2-3; tentatively, D is TRBD1 or TRBD2 (5 bases each). With 3 bases removed from V and 4 bases from J, the gap between germline ends came to 9 bases. The CDR3 contains 13 residues. Germline V gene lookup returns CDR1 SGHRS and CDR2 YFSETQ. CDR3 residues: CASSWQGPDTQYF. CDR3 nucleotides: TGCGCCAGCAGCTGGCAGGGACCAGATACGCAGTATTTT.